This T cell receptor (beta chain) is drawn from a study of blood T cell repertoires in COVID-19. Produced via immunoSEQ multiplex PCR; TCRdb's table is partial and in-frame only. This table has around 56,000 clones, 65% to 85% appearing once. V lost 6 bases, J lost 1 base, and 16 bases lay in between. The CDR3 has 15 amino acids. CDR1 is SGHDT and CDR2 is YYEEEE in the germline V gene. The specimen was peripheral blood. The sequence derives from a man in his 60s with acute or convalescent COVID-19. The chain has TRBV5-6 and TRBJ1-1; D is possibly TRBD1 (5 bases). The CDR3 sequence is CASTSGGVKNTEAFF. The CDR3 DNA is TGTGCCAGCACCTCTGGGGGGGTAAAGAACACTGAAGCTTTCTTT.